These 30 T cell receptor beta chains were all obtained from the same sample, sequenced in a study of cytomegalovirus exposure and HLA in healthy donors. Primers for the PCR totalled 60 Vbeta and 13 Jbeta. The data were produced by immunoSEQ multiplex PCR, yet TCRdb's version contains in-frame clones alone and is incomplete. The sample records fewer than 250,000 clones, about 85% being singletons. Input material: PBMCs. These receptors all stem from a woman aged 50 to 60 in good health and CMV-seropositive.

The chain employs TRBV7-2 and TRBJ2-3, with D possibly matching TRBD1 (6 bases). The CDR3 covers 15 residues. Trimming cost V 2 bases and J 3 bases, with 12 bases left between them. CDR1 SGHTA and CDR2 FQGNSA come from the germline V gene. CDR3 sequence reads: CASSLPQGQTDTQYF. DNA of the CDR3: TGTGCCAGCAGCTTACCACAGGGCCAAACAGATACGCAGTATTTT. Using reference TRBV7-2 and TRBJ2-3 for the parts outside the CDR3, the full variable domain is GAGVSQSPSNKVTEKGKDVELRCDPISGHTALYWYRQSLGQGLEFLIYFQGNSAPDKSGLPSDRFSAERTGGSVSTLTIQRTQQEDSAVYLCASSLPQGQTDTQYFGPGTRLTVL.

This chain links TRBV2 with TRBJ1-2; 8 bases line up with TRBD1. Looked up from germline, CDR1 is SNHLY and CDR2 is FYNNEI. V was pared by 5 bases and J by 3 bases, with 2 bases of the junction left unmatched. This CDR3 contains 13 residues. This CDR3 reads CASSQGADYGYTF. DNA of the CDR3: TGTGCCAGCAGTCAGGGGGCGGACTATGGCTACACCTTC.

The J gene is TRBJ2-3, the V gene TRBV4-2; 10 nucleotides match TRBD2. V was pared by 4 bases and J by 1 base, with 8 bases of the junction left unmatched. Germline CDR1 and CDR2: LGHNA and YNFKEQ. The CDR3 is 17 amino acids. In DNA form, the CDR3 reads TGTGCCAGCAGCCCCCGTTCGCTAGCGGGGGGCACAGATACGCAGTATTTT. Translation gives CASSPRSLAGGTDTQYF.

The genes are TRBV19 and TRBJ2-3, with a tentative D call TRBD2 (6 bases). CDR1 is LNHDA and CDR2 is SQIVND in the germline V gene (reference sequence). Deletions cut 3 bases from V and 0 bases from J, with 10 bases between. The CDR3 is 15 residues long. The CDR3 here is CASSIRTISTDTQYF. The CDR3 DNA is TGTGCCAGTAGTATTAGGACTATTAGCACAGATACGCAGTATTTT. The variable domain in full, with the rest retrieved from reference TRBV19 and TRBJ2-3, is DGGITQSPKYLFRKEGQNVTLSCEQNLNHDAMYWYRQDPGQGLRLIYYSQIVNDFQKGDIAEGYSVSREKKESFPLTVTSAQKNPTAFYLCASSIRTISTDTQYFGPGTRLTVL.

The chain joins TRBV7-2 to TRBJ1-1; D is perhaps TRBD1 (5 bases). The CDR3 is 14 residues long. Trimming left V 6 bases short and J 3 bases short, with 14 bases between. Germline CDR1 and CDR2: SGHTA and FQGNSA. The CDR3, as DNA: TGTGCCAGCAGGATTACCACAGGACACACTGAAGCTTTCTTT. Translation: CASRITTGHTEAFF.

In nucleotides, the CDR3 is TGTGCCAGTAGTATGGGACTCTACGAGCAGTACTTC. As protein: CASSMGLYEQYF. The rearrangement uses TRBV19 and TRBJ2-7, with a possible D match to TRBD2 (6 bases). Germline V lookup: CDR1 LNHDA, CDR2 SQIVND (reference sequence). V was clipped by 3 bases and J by 3 bases, with 6 bases between them. The CDR3 runs to 12 residues.

The chain has TRBV12-5 and TRBJ1-2; 8 bases fit TRBD1. V shed 5 bases, J shed 4 bases, and the junction held 6 bases outside the gene matches. Germline V lookup: CDR1 LGHNT, CDR2 FRNRAP. The CDR3 is made up of 14 amino acids. CDR3 DNA: TGTGCTAGTGGTAGCGGACAGGGAGGCTATGGCTACACCTTC. Translation gives CASGSGQGGYGYTF.

The rearrangement links TRBV14 to TRBJ2-2; D perhaps matches TRBD1 (6 bases). CDR3 length equals 16 residues. With 5 bases removed from V and 2 bases from J, the gap between germline ends came to 15 bases. Germline V gene data show CDR1 as SGHDN and CDR2 as FVKESK. The CDR3, as DNA: TGTGCCAGCAGCTTCACGACAGGAGGAAACACCGGGGAGCTGTTTTTT. Protein: CASSFTTGGNTGELFF. Complete variable domain (other parts from reference TRBV14 and TRBJ2-2): EAGVTQFPSHSVIEKGQTVTLRCDPISGHDNLYWYRRVMGKEIKFLLHFVKESKQDESGMPNNRFLAERTGGTYSTLKVQPAELEDSGVYFCASSFTTGGNTGELFFGEGSRLTVL.

V and J are TRBV4-1 and TRBJ2-7; 7 positions agree with TRBD1. With V trimmed by 1 base and J by 1 base, 10 bases remained unmatched. This CDR3 region has 17 residues. Germline CDR1 MGHRA, CDR2 YSYEKL. CDR3: CASSQVSGTELSYEQYF. DNA of the CDR3: TGCGCCAGCAGCCAAGTTTCCGGGACAGAGCTGTCCTACGAGCAGTACTTC.

The chain uses TRBV11-3 and TRBJ2-1; TRBD2 is a possible D gene (6 bases). The CDR3 length is 13 residues. Trimming took 1 base from V and 8 from J, leaving 9 bases between them. Germline CDR1 reads SGHNT; CDR2 reads YENEEA. The CDR3 here is CASSLGEVHEQFF. As DNA, the CDR3 is TGTGCCAGCAGCTTAGGGGAGGTACATGAGCAGTTCTTC.

The chain is built from TRBV6-1 and TRBJ1-2, with a possible D match to TRBD1 (6 bases). Per the germline V gene, CDR1 is MNHNS and CDR2 is SASEGT. The CDR3 extends over 14 amino acids. The V and J ends lost 7 bases and 0 bases respectively, with 12 bases between them. The CDR3 sequence is CASTLNRANYGYTF. The CDR3 region has the DNA TGTGCCAGCACCCTAAACAGGGCTAACTATGGCTACACCTTC.

V is TRBV7-9 and J is TRBJ1-3; TRBD1 aligns across 9 bases. J was trimmed by 7 bases and V by 5 bases; bases with no gene match: 18. Looked up from germline, CDR1 is SEHNR and CDR2 is FQNEAQ (reference sequence). This CDR3 has 18 amino acids. Written as DNA, the CDR3 is TGTGCCAGCAGCCAAACACGGCTGGACAGGGGCTTTGGCAACACCATATATTTT. Translated, it gives CASSQTRLDRGFGNTIYF. Full variable domain (rest looked up from reference TRBV7-9 and TRBJ1-3): DTGVSQNPRHKITKRGQNVTFRCDPISEHNRLYWYRQTLGQGPEFLTYFQNEAQLEKSRLLSDRFSAERPKGSFSTLEIQRTEQGDSAMYLCASSQTRLDRGFGNTIYFGEGSWLTVV.

The chain links TRBV7-2 to TRBJ2-5; 9 bases are shared with TRBD2. J lost 3 bases, V lost 5 bases, and 13 bases had no gene match. This CDR3 is built from 17 residues. The V gene's germline CDR1 is SGHTA and CDR2 FQGNSA. The CDR3 nucleotides read TGTGCCAGCAGCCCGGGGGCTCTAGCGGGGTTAAAAGAGACCCAGTACTTC. Encoded protein: CASSPGALAGLKETQYF.

This chain uses TRBV7-9 with TRBJ1-2; possible D gene TRBD1, 6 bases. This CDR3 contains 13 residues. Trimming stripped 0 bases from V and 7 bases from J, with 9 bases between. Germline V CDR1 and CDR2: SEHNR, FQNEAQ (reference sequence). CDR3 protein: CASSLAAGVGYTF. The CDR3 DNA is TGTGCCAGCAGCTTAGCGGCAGGGGTTGGCTACACCTTC.

This clone was seen a single time. Within the sample, other DNA sequences also encode this same CDR3. This rearrangement joins TRBV6-6 to TRBJ2-3; D is unclear. Trimming stripped 0 bases from V and 6 bases from J, with 4 bases between. This CDR3 comprises 12 residues. Germline lookup yields CDR1 MNHNY and CDR2 SVGAGI (reference sequence). CDR3 amino acids: CASSYSRDTQYF. The DNA of the CDR3 is TGTGCCAGCAGTTACTCGAGGGATACGCAGTATTTT.

The J gene is TRBJ1-2, the V gene TRBV7-6; unclear D gene. Trimming left V 2 bases short and J 2 bases short, with 12 bases between. Germline CDR1 and CDR2: SGHVS and FNYEAQ. The CDR3 covers 15 residues. CDR3 residues: CASSLMREGNYGYTF. CDR3 nucleotides: TGTGCCAGCAGCTTAATGAGGGAAGGAAACTATGGCTACACCTTC. Variable domain in full (rest from reference TRBV7-6 and TRBJ1-2): GAGVSQSPRYKVTKRGQDVALRCDPISGHVSLYWYRQALGQGPEFLTYFNYEAQQDKSGLPNDRFSAERPEGSISTLTIQRTEQRDSAMYRCASSLMREGNYGYTFGSGTRLTVV.

The chain employs TRBV5-1 and TRBJ1-1, with D perhaps matching TRBD1 (5 bases). The germline V gene has CDR1 SGHRS and CDR2 YFSETQ. The CDR3 has 12 amino acids. Trimming took off 7 bases at V and 4 bases at J, with 11 bases between the two ends. CDR3 loop: CASLGQTTEAFF. The CDR3 nucleotides are TGCGCCAGCCTGGGGCAGACCACTGAAGCTTTCTTT.

The chain links TRBV19 to TRBJ1-1; 9 bases are a match to TRBD1. CDR3 length equals 15 residues. V shed 5 bases, J shed 4 bases, and the junction held 8 bases outside the gene matches. Germline loops: CDR1 LNHDA, CDR2 SQIVND (reference sequence). The DNA for the CDR3 is TGTGCCAGTAGTCGGGACAGGGCGGCGAGCACTGAAGCTTTCTTT. As protein: CASSRDRAASTEAFF.

The chain recombines TRBV27 with TRBJ2-1, with D tentatively TRBD2 (6 bases). From germline, CDR1 is MNHEY and CDR2 SMNVEV (reference sequence). Trimming shortened V by 5 bases and J by 7 bases, and 9 bases separated the two germline ends. The CDR3 is 12 residues long. The CDR3 here is CASSQRENEQFF. In DNA, the CDR3 is TGTGCCAGCAGTCAACGGGAGAATGAGCAGTTCTTC.

This chain connects TRBV5-1 to TRBJ2-6; tentatively, D is TRBD1 (6 bases). Germline V gene lookup returns CDR1 SGHRS and CDR2 YFSETQ. V dropped 2 bases and J dropped 0 bases, with 9 bases sitting between them. The CDR3 loop spans 16 amino acids. The CDR3 loop reads CASSFGQNSGANVLTF. CDR3 sequence (DNA): TGCGCCAGCAGCTTCGGACAGAACTCTGGGGCCAACGTCCTGACTTTC.

The chain carries TRBV11-2 and TRBJ1-1; possible D gene TRBD1, 5 bases. With 2 bases removed from V and 11 bases from J, the gap between germline ends came to 15 bases. Germline V gives CDR1 SGHAT, CDR2 FQNNGV. The length of the CDR3 is 13 residues. CDR3 sequence (DNA): TGTGCCAGCAGCTTAATGTTTGGGGCGAGGGCTTTCTTT. Translation: CASSLMFGARAFF.

This chain uses TRBV28 with TRBJ1-2; D is perhaps TRBD1 (5 bases). Trimming shortened V by 11 bases and J by 1 base, and 26 bases separated the two germline ends. The CDR3 length is 17 residues. The germline V gene has CDR1 MDHEN and CDR2 SYDVKM. The CDR3 DNA follows: TGTGCCTCCATGGGGCCCGGGTGGGTATTAGATAACTATGGCTACACCTTC. Amino acid sequence: CASMGPGWVLDNYGYTF.

This chain uses TRBV7-3 with TRBJ2-3, with D maybe TRBD1 (5 bases). Per germline, CDR1 SGHTA and CDR2 FQGTGA. V was pared by 3 bases and J by 6 bases, with 10 bases between. This CDR3 contains 13 residues. CDR3 region: CASSLDPGDTQYF. For the CDR3, the DNA is TGTGCCAGCAGCTTGGACCCAGGGGATACGCAGTATTTT. Supplemented by reference TRBV7-3 and TRBJ2-3, the full variable domain reads GAGVSQTPSNKVTEKGKYVELRCDPISGHTALYWYRQSLGQGPEFLIYFQGTGAADDSGLPNDRFFAVRPEGSVSTLKIQRTERGDSAVYLCASSLDPGDTQYFGPGTRLTVL.

The rearrangement uses TRBV29-1 and TRBJ2-5; no clear D gene. The better agreement between TRBJ2-7 and the DNA end casts doubt on the J call. The germline CDR1 and CDR2 sequences are SQVTM and ANQGSEA. This CDR3 has 11 amino acids. In nucleotides, the CDR3 is TGCAGCCACTCGTGGTCGTACGAGCAGTACTTC. It yields the protein CSHSWSYEQYF.

This chain joins TRBV29-1 and TRBJ2-2, with 14 nucleotides matching TRBD2. V shed 7 bases and J 2 bases; nucleotides not matched to a gene: 6. The germline CDR1 and CDR2 sequences are SQVTM and ANQGSEA. The CDR3 is made up of 16 amino acids. The CDR3 DNA is TGCAGCGCTGAGGGGACTAGCGGGGGTAACACCGGGGAGCTGTTTTTT. Residues: CSAEGTSGGNTGELFF.

On this clone itself: Other DNA sequences of this sample code for an identical CDR3. The CDR3 region is CASSLVQNYGYTF. CDR3 nucleotides: TGTGCCAGCAGCTTGGTGCAGAACTATGGCTACACCTTC. V and J are TRBV5-6 and TRBJ1-2; D gene ambiguous. V was shortened by 0 bases and J by 2 bases, with 5 bases between the two germline ends. The germline V gene encodes CDR1 SGHDT and CDR2 YYEEEE. The CDR3 has 13 amino acids.

The gene calls are TRBV19 and TRBJ1-2, with D uncertain. This CDR3 comprises 14 residues. Trimming removed 3 bases at V and 3 bases at J, with 11 bases between. Germline V lookup: CDR1 LNHDA, CDR2 SQIVND (reference sequence). CDR3: CASSIPGMHYGYTF. The CDR3 nucleotides are TGTGCCAGTAGTATCCCCGGGATGCACTATGGCTACACCTTC.

The V gene is TRBV6-5, the J gene TRBJ1-6; D not certain. Looked up from germline, CDR1 is MNHEY and CDR2 is SVGAGI. Trimming took off 0 bases at V and 6 bases at J, with 12 bases between the two ends. The CDR3 has 16 amino acids. In DNA, the CDR3 is TGTGCCAGCAGTTACTCAATTCAGTTCCCTAATTCACCCCTCCACTTT. Translated: CASSYSIQFPNSPLHF.

V is TRBV2 and J is TRBJ1-1; 9 nucleotides line up with TRBD1. Trimming at V came to 10 bases and at J to 6 bases, leaving 12 bases not matched to a gene. Per germline, CDR1 SNHLY and CDR2 FYNNEI. This CDR3 region has 14 residues. CDR3 loop: CATRRDRVMSEAFF. CDR3 DNA: TGTGCCACCCGCCGGGACAGGGTGATGTCTGAAGCTTTCTTT.

The chain joins TRBV28 to TRBJ2-7; 8 bases agree with TRBD1. The J segment lost 3 bases and the V segment lost 3 bases, leaving 4 bases of the junction unmatched. The germline gives CDR1 MDHEN, CDR2 SYDVKM. The CDR3 has 14 amino acids. The chain's CDR3 is CASSFLQGVYEQYF. CDR3 DNA: TGTGCCAGCAGTTTCTTACAGGGGGTCTACGAGCAGTACTTC.